The rows below give T cell receptor beta chains drawn from one sample of a study of glioma-infiltrating T cells after dendritic cell vaccination. The protocol was immunoSEQ multiplex PCR, while the TCRdb copy is restricted to in-frame clones and leaves out a portion. Among 20,000 to 30,000 clones listed, just under 90% were seen once. Material: blood, obtained after dendritic cell vaccination. These receptors came from a human donor with glioblastoma. Each CDR3 is given with its conserved first and last residue. The D gene is left open where the match is weak. Clone size is shown for a subset of rows, as once, few, many or a class of expanded clone.

j_call clone_size v_call d_call cdr3_nt cdr3_aa
TRBJ1-5 . TRBV4-1 . TGCGCCAGCAGCCAAGATAGAGCGACAGTTAGCAATCAGCCCCAGCATTTT CASSQDRATVSNQPQHF
TRBJ1-2 . TRBV27 TRBD1 TGTGCCAGCAGTATCCAGGGGACAGGACGTTATGGCTACACCTTC CASSIQGTGRYGYTF
TRBJ1-6 . TRBV9 . TGTGCCAGCAGCGCAACTGGGGCTTCACCCCTCCACTTT CASSATGASPLHF
TRBJ2-7 once TRBV7-9 . TGTGCCAGCAGCTTAGAGGGAGTAACCTACGAGCAGTACTTC CASSLEGVTYEQYF
TRBJ2-7 . TRBV18 . TGTGCCAGCTCACCACCTAGCTCCTACGAGCAGTACTTC CASSPPSSYEQYF
TRBJ2-7 . TRBV7-6 TRBD2 TGTGCCAGCAGCCCAGAGGAGGCGGGGGGGTGGGTTAGTCACGAGCAGTACTTC CASSPEEAGGWVSHEQYF
TRBJ2-5 once TRBV10-3 . TGTGCCATCTCTAGAGCAGAAAAAGAGACCCAGTACTTC CAISRAEKETQYF
TRBJ2-5 . TRBV7-2 TRBD2 TGTGCCAGCAGCTTAGCGCTAGCGGGGGCGGGGACCCAGTACTTC CASSLALAGAGTQYF
TRBJ1-4 . TRBV4-1 TRBD1 TGCGCCAGCAGCCTGGGACAGTTCGCAACTAATGAAAAACTGTTTTTT CASSLGQFATNEKLFF
TRBJ1-2 . TRBV7-2 . TGTGCCAGCAGCTACACCCCGGGGGTGGGCTACACCTTC CASSYTPGVGYTF
TRBJ1-2 . TRBV7-9 TRBD1 TGTGCCAGCAGTCGGGGGACAGGGGCCCTAGCTAACTATGGCTACACCTTC CASSRGTGALANYGYTF
TRBJ1-2 . TRBV6-1 . TGTGCCACTCGACAGGTGAACTATGGCTACACCTTC CATRQVNYGYTF
TRBJ2-1 . TRBV4-2 TRBD2 TGTGCCAGCAGCCAAGTAGCCCAACTAGCGGGGGGCCCCAATGAGCAGTTCTTC CASSQVAQLAGGPNEQFF
TRBJ2-7 few TRBV11-2 TRBD2 TGTGCCAGCAGCCCACCGGGAGGCACCTGGGAGCAGTACTTC CASSPPGGTWEQYF
TRBJ1-1 . TRBV7-9 . TGTGCCAGCAGCTTTTCAGAGAACACTGAAGCTTTCTTT CASSFSENTEAFF
TRBJ2-3 few TRBV5-6 TRBD2 TGTGCCAGCAGCTTGGGAGCGGGGGTGAGCACAGATACGCAGTATTTT CASSLGAGVSTDTQYF
TRBJ1-1 once TRBV13 . TGTGCCAGCAGCTTAGGCAGGGTGAATGGGAACACTGAAGCTTTCTTT CASSLGRVNGNTEAFF
TRBJ1-2 . TRBV5-4 . TGTGCCAGCAGCACGCGGACCGGGGCGGGGCGGGGCTACACCTTC CASSTRTGAGRGYTF
TRBJ1-2 . TRBV6-7 . TGTGCCAGCAGTTACCCCCTTTTGAGGATAGGCGGCTACACCTTC CASSYPLLRIGGYTF
TRBJ1-3 . TRBV6-1 . TGTGCCAGCAGGGGAGAGGCAGGAGGAAACACCATATATTTT CASRGEAGGNTIYF
TRBJ1-2 . TRBV5-1 . TGCGCCAGCAGCTTGGATGGAGGGGACTATGGCTACACCTTC CASSLDGGDYGYTF
TRBJ1-2 . TRBV5-4 . TGTGCCAGCAGCCCGGGACACGGTGGCTACACCTTC CASSPGHGGYTF
TRBJ2-1 . TRBV4-2 TRBD2 TGTGCCAGCAGCCAAGATCGCCGGGGGGTTAATGAGCAGTTCTTC CASSQDRRGVNEQFF
TRBJ1-5 . TRBV29-1 . TGCAGCGTGGCCTACAGGGATGATCAGCCCCAGCATTTT CSVAYRDDQPQHF
TRBJ2-3 . TRBV11-3 TRBD2 TGTGCCAGCAGCGAACGTGCAGCGGGGGGGCAGACAGATACGCAGTATTTT CASSERAAGGQTDTQYF
TRBJ1-2 . TRBV27 . TGTGCCAGCAGTTCTCACGGATTTGGGGACATAGGCTATGGCTACACCTTC CASSSHGFGDIGYGYTF
TRBJ1-6 . TRBV4-2 . TGTGCCGCCCACCGAGGGGACAATTCCCCCCTCCACTTT CAAHRGDNSPLHF
TRBJ1-1 . TRBV27 TRBD1 TGTGCCAGCAGTCCACAGGGGCTGTGGAACACTGAAGCTTTCTTT CASSPQGLWNTEAFF
TRBJ1-6 . TRBV4-1 TRBD1 TGCGCCAGCAGCCAAGATCAACAGGGGATAACCTATAATTCACCCCTCCACTTT CASSQDQQGITYNSPLHF
TRBJ2-5 . TRBV21-1 . TGTGCCAGCAGCAATCCCCCAGGTTCTCAGGAGACCCAGTACTTC CASSNPPGSQETQYF
TRBJ2-2 . TRBV5-4 TRBD2 TGTGCCAGCAGCTTGATTAGCGGGGGGCCTAACGGGGAGCTGTTTTTT CASSLISGGPNGELFF